The 11 T cell receptor beta chains presented below share a single source sample, sequenced in a study of blood T cell repertoires in COVID-19. Sequenced by immunoSEQ multiplex PCR; TCRdb stores in-frame clones only, minus some. Of about 130,000 clones in the sample, approximately 83% were seen once. Sequencing was done on a sample of peripheral blood. All receptors come from a man aged 40-49 years with active or convalescent COVID-19.

The chain recombines TRBV27 with TRBJ1-4; perhaps TRBD1 as D (6 bases). This CDR3 has 15 amino acids. V lost 6 bases to trimming and J lost 0 bases, with 11 bases between them. Germline CDR1 and CDR2: MNHEY and SMNVEV (reference sequence). CDR3 amino acids: CASRRTAATNEKLFF. In nucleotides, the CDR3 is TGTGCCAGCAGAAGGACAGCAGCAACTAATGAAAAACTGTTTTTT.

This rearrangement joins TRBV28 to TRBJ2-5, with 10 nucleotides matching TRBD1. CDR1 is MDHEN and CDR2 is SYDVKM in the germline V gene. The CDR3 has 16 amino acids. The V and J ends lost 6 bases and 5 bases, in that order; junction bases with no gene match: 12. In DNA form, the CDR3 reads TGTGCCAGCAGCCGGCGAGGGACAGGGGTTGAGGAGACCCAGTACTTC. Encoded protein: CASSRRGTGVEETQYF. The full variable domain, with the rest looked up from reference TRBV28 and TRBJ2-5, is DVKVTQSSRYLVKRTGEKVFLECVQDMDHENMFWYRQDPGLGLRLIYFSYDVKMKEKGDIPEGYSVSREKKERFSLILESASTNQTSMYLCASSRRGTGVEETQYFGPGTRLLVL.

The V gene is TRBV7-9, the J gene TRBJ1-1; 9 nucleotides line up with TRBD1. V lost 6 bases to trimming and J lost 1 base; unmatched junction nucleotides: 9. Looked up from germline, CDR1 is SEHNR and CDR2 is FQNEAQ (reference sequence). CDR3 length: 16 residues. CDR3 sequence reads: CASSPAGQGTNTEAFF. The CDR3 DNA is TGTGCCAGCAGTCCAGCGGGACAGGGAACGAACACTGAAGCTTTCTTT.

The chain uses TRBV7-9 and TRBJ2-2; possible D gene TRBD1, 7 bases. Germline V CDR1 and CDR2: SEHNR, FQNEAQ (reference sequence). This CDR3 has 14 residues. The germline V and J ends were trimmed by 6 bases and 3 bases, with 11 bases remaining between them. The DNA of the CDR3 is TGTGCCAGCAGGGGGGGACAGTACACCGGGGAGCTGTTTTTT. Protein: CASRGGQYTGELFF.

The gene calls are TRBV4-2 and TRBJ1-5; a possible D gene is TRBD1 (5 bases). With 0 bases removed from V and 3 bases from J, the gap between germline ends came to 9 bases. CDR3 length: 15 amino acids. In germline, CDR1 is LGHNA, CDR2 YNFKEQ. CDR3 in amino acids: CASSQDRTPNQPQHF. As DNA, the CDR3 is TGTGCCAGCAGCCAAGATCGGACACCCAATCAGCCCCAGCATTTT.

This clone came up a few times. This chain joins TRBV7-8 and TRBJ1-2; D remains unclear. This CDR3 spans 14 amino acids. Germline V lookup: CDR1 SGHVS, CDR2 FQNEAQ. V was shortened by 5 bases and J by 2 bases, with 12 bases between the two germline ends. CDR3 sequence reads: CASSLRVSNYGYTF. The CDR3 coding sequence is TGTGCCAGCAGCCTACGGGTTTCCAACTATGGCTACACCTTC.

V usage is TRBV29-1 and J usage is TRBJ2-3, with 11 bases lining up with TRBD1. The CDR3 spans 17 residues. The germline V gene encodes CDR1 SQVTM and CDR2 ANQGSEA. V gave up 3 bases and J gave up 4 bases; unmatched junction bases: 12. The CDR3 protein is CSVEGQGVNRLSDTQYF. In DNA, the CDR3 is TGCAGCGTTGAGGGACAGGGGGTGAATCGGCTATCAGATACGCAGTATTTT.

The chain has TRBV12-3 or TRBV12-4 and TRBJ1-2; D remains unclear. CDR3 length equals 13 residues. V was clipped by 5 bases and J by 2 bases, with 9 bases between them. The CDR3 DNA is TGTGCCAGCAGTCGTGGCAAGAACTATGGCTACACCTTC. It yields the protein CASSRGKNYGYTF.

The chain recombines TRBV5-1 with TRBJ2-3; a possible D gene is TRBD2 (6 bases). This CDR3 has 15 amino acids. The V and J ends lost 4 bases and 0 bases respectively, with 12 bases between them. Germline lookup yields CDR1 SGHRS and CDR2 YFSETQ. The CDR3 spells CASSVTGTSTDTQYF. The CDR3 bases are TGCGCCAGCAGCGTTACCGGGACTAGCACAGATACGCAGTATTTT.

V is TRBV15 and J is TRBJ1-2; TRBD1 aligns across 10 bases. Trimming took 8 bases from V and 4 from J; bases not matched to a gene: 10. The CDR3 has 15 amino acids. CDR1 and CDR2 (germline): LNHNV, YYDKDF (reference sequence). For the CDR3, the DNA is TGTGCCACCGGACAGGGGGAATGGGTGTCCTATGGCTACACCTTC. It yields the protein CATGQGEWVSYGYTF.

J is TRBJ1-2 and V is TRBV28; 8 nucleotides align to TRBD1. The CDR3 contains 15 residues. Losses at the gene ends were 4 bases for V and 5 bases for J; bases not matched to a gene: 9. The germline gives CDR1 MDHEN, CDR2 SYDVKM. The CDR3 region is CASSSPPTGVYGYTF. The DNA for the CDR3 is TGTGCCAGCAGTTCCCCACCGACAGGGGTTTATGGCTACACCTTC.